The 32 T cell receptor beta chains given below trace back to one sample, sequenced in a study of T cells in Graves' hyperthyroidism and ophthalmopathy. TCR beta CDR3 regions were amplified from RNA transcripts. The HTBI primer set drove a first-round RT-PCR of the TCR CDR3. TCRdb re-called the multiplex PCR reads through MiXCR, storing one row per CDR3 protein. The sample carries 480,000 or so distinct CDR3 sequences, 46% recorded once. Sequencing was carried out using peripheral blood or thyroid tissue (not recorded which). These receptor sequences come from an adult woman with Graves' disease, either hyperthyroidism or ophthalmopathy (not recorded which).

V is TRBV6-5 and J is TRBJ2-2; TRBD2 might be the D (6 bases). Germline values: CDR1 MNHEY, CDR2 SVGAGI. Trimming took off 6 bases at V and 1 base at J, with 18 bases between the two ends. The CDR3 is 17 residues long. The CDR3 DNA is TGTGCCAGCAGATTGACTAGTCTCCTGCTGAACACCGGGGAGCTGTTTTTT. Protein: CASRLTSLLLNTGELFF.

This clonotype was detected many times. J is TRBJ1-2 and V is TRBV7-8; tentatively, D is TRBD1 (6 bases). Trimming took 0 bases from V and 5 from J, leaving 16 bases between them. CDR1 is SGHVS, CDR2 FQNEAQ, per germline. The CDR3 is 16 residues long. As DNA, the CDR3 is TGTGCCAGCAGCTTAGCGGGGGCGGCGGCGTCTTATGGCTACACCTTC. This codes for CASSLAGAAASYGYTF.

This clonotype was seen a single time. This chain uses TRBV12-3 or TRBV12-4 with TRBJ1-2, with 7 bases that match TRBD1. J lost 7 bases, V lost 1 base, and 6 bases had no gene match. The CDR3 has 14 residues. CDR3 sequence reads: CASSLGQGDGGYTF. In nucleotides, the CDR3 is TGTGCCAGCAGTTTAGGCCAGGGGGACGGTGGCTACACCTTC.

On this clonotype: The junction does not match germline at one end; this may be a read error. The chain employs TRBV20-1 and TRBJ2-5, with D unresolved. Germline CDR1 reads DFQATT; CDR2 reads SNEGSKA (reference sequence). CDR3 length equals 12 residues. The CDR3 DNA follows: TGCAGTGCTACAGCGATACAAGAGACCCGGTACTTC. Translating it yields CSATAIQETRYF.

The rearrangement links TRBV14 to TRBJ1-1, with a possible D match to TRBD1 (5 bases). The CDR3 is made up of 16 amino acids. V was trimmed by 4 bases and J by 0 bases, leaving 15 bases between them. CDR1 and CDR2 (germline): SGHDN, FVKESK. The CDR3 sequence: CASSRGDFGLNTEAFF. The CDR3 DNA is TGTGCCAGCAGCCGAGGGGACTTCGGACTGAACACTGAAGCTTTCTTT.

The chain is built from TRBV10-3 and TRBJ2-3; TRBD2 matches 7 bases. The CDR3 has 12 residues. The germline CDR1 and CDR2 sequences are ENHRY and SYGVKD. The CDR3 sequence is CAILALTDTQYF. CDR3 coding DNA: TGTGCAATACTAGCGCTCACAGATACGCAGTATTTT.

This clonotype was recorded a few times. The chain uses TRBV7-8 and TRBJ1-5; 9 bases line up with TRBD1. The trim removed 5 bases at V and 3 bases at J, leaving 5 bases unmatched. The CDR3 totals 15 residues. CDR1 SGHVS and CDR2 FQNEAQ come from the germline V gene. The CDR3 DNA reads TGTGCCAGCAGCCAGGGGACAGGGCACAATCAGCCCCAGCATTTT. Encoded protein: CASSQGTGHNQPQHF.

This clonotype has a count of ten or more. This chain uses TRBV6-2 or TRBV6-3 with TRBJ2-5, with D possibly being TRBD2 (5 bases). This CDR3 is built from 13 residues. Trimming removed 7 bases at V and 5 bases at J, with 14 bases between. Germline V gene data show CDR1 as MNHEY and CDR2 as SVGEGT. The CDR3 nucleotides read TGTGCCAGCACCGCTAGCAGTACGGAGACCCAGTACTTC. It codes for CASTASSTETQYF.

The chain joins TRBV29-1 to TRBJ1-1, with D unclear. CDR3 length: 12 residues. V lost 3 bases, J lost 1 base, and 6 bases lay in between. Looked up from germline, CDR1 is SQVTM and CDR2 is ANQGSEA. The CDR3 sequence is CSVEDGNTEAFF. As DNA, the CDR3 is TGCAGCGTTGAGGACGGGAACACTGAAGCTTTCTTT.

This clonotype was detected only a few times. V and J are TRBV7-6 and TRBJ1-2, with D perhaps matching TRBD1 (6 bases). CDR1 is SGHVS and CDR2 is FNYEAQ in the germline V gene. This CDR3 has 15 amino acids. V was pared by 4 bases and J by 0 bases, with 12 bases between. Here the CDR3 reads CASSSRTAANYGYTF. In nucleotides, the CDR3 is TGTGCCAGCAGCTCCCGGACAGCCGCTAACTATGGCTACACCTTC.

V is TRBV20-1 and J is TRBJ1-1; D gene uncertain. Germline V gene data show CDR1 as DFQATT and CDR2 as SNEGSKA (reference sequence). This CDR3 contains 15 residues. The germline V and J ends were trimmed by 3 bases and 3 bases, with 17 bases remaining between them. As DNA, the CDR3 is TGCAGTGCTAGTTGGTCCCCGGGAACGGACACTGAAGCTTTCTTT. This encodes CSASWSPGTDTEAFF.

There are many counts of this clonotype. The CDR3: CASSQEEVSETQYF. CDR3 DNA: TGTGCCAGCAGCCAAGAAGAGGTCTCCGAGACCCAGTACTTC. V usage is TRBV4-2 and J usage is TRBJ2-5; D uncertain. V gave up 0 bases and J gave up 5 bases, with 10 bases separating them. This CDR3 is built from 14 residues. CDR1 is LGHNA and CDR2 is YNFKEQ in the germline V gene.

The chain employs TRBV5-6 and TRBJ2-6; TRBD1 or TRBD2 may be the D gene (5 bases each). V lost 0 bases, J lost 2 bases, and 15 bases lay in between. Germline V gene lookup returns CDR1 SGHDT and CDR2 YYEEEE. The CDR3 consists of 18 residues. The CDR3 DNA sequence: TGTGCCAGCAGCTTGGTTGGAGGTGAGGGGACTGGGGCCAACGTCCTGACTTTC. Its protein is CASSLVGGEGTGANVLTF.

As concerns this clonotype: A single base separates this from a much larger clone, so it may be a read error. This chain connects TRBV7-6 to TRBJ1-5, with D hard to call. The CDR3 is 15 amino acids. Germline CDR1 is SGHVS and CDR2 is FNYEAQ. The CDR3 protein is CASSLDMTFNQTQHF. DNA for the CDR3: TGTGCCAGCAGCTTAGATATGACATTTAATCAGACCCAGCATTTT.

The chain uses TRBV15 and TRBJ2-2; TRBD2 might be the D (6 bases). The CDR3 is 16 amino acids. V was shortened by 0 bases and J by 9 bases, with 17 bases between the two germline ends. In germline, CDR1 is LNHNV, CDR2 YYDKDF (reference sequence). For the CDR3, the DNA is TGTGCCACCAGCAGAGATGAGAGCGGAGGGGTGAGGGAGCTGTTTTTT. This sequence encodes CATSRDESGGVRELFF.

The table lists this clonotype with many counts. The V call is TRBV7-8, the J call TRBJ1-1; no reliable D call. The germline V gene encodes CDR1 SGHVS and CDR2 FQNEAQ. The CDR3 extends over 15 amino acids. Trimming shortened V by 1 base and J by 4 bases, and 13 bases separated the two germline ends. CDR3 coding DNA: TGTGCCAGCAGCTTAGTTTCCCAGAGGAGCACTGAAGCTTTCTTT. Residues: CASSLVSQRSTEAFF.

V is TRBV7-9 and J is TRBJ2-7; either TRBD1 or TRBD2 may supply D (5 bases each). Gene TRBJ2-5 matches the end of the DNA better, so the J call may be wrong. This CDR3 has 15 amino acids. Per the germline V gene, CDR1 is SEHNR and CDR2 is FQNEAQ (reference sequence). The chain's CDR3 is CASSRTGRKQETQYF. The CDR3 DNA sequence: TGTGCCAGCAGCCGAACGGGGCGGAAACAAGAGACCCAGTACTTC.

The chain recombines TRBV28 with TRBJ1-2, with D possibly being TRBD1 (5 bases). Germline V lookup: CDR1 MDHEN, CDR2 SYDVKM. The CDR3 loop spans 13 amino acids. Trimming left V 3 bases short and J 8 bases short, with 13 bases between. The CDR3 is CASSLGRGIGYTF. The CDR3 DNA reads TGTGCCAGCAGTTTGGGGCGGGGTATAGGCTACACCTTC.

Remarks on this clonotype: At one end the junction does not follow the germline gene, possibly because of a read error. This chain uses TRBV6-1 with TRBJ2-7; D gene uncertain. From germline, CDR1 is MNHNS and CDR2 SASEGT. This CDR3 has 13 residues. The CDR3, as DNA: TGTGCCAGCAGTGAATGGGGTCCCTACGGGCAGTACTTC. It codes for CASSEWGPYGQYF.

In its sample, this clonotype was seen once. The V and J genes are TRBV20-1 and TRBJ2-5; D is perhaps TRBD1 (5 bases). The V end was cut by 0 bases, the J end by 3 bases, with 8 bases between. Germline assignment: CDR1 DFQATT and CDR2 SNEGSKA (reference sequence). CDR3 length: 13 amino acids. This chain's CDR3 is CSARDQTEETQYF. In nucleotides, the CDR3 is TGCAGTGCTAGAGATCAGACAGAAGAGACCCAGTACTTC.

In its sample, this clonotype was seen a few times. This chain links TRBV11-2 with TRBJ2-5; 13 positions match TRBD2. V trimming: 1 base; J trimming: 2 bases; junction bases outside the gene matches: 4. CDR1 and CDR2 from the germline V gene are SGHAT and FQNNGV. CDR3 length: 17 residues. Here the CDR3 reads CASSLGTSGSPQETQYF. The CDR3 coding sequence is TGTGCCAGCAGCTTAGGGACTAGCGGGAGCCCTCAAGAGACCCAGTACTTC.

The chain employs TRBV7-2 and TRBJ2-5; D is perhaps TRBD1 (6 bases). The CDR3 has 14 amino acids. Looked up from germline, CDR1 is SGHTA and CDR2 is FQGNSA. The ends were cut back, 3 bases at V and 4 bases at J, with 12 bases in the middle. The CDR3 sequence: CASSFGGLRETQYF. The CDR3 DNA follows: TGTGCCAGCAGCTTTGGGGGCCTAAGAGAGACCCAGTACTTC. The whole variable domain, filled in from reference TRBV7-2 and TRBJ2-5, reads GAGVSQSPSNKVTEKGKDVELRCDPISGHTALYWYRQSLGQGLEFLIYFQGNSAPDKSGLPSDRFSAERTGGSVSTLTIQRTQQEDSAVYLCASSFGGLRETQYFGPGTRLLVL.

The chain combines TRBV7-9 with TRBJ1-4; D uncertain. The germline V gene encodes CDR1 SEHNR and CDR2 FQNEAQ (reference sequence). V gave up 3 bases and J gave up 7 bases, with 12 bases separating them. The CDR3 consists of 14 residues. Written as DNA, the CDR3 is TGTGCCAGCAGCTTTATGGGTACCCGTGAAAAACTGTTTTTT. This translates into CASSFMGTREKLFF. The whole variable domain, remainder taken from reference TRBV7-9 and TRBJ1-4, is DTGVSQNPRHKITKRGQNVTFRCDPISEHNRLYWYRQTLGQGPEFLTYFQNEAQLEKSRLLSDRFSAERPKGSFSTLEIQRTEQGDSAMYLCASSFMGTREKLFFGSGTQLSVL.

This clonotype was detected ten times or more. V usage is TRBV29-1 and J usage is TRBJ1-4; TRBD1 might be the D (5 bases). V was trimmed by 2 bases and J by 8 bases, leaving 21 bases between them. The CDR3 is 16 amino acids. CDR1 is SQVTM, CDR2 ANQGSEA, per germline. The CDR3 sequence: CSVERDGGRLGEKLFF. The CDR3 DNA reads TGCAGCGTTGAACGGGATGGGGGACGCCTTGGAGAAAAACTGTTTTTT.

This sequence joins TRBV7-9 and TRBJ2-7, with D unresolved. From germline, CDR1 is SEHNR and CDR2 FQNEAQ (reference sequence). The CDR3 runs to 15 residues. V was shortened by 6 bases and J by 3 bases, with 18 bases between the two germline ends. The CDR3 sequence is CASRMGRERDYEQYF. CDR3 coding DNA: TGTGCCAGCAGGATGGGAAGGGAAAGGGACTACGAGCAGTACTTC.

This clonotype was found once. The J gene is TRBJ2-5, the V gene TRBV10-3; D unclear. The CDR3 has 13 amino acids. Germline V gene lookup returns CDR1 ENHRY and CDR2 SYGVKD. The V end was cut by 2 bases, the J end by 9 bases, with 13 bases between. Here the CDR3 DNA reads TGTGCCATCAGTGAGATGGAAGGTCAGCCCCAGTACTTC. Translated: CAISEMEGQPQYF.

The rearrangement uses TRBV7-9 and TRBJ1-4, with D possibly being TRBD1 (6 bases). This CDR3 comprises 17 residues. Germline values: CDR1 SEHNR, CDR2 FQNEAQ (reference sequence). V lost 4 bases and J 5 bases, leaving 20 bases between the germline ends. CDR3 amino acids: CASSSPIAGATNEKLFF. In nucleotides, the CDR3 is TGTGCCAGCAGCTCCCCGATTGCGGGGGCGACGAATGAAAAACTGTTTTTT.

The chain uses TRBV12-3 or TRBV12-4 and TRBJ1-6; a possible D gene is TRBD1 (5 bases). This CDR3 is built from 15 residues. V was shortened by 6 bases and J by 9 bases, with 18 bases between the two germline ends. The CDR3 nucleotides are TGTGCCAGCAGCACGAGGGCTGGGGGTAGTTCACCCCTCCACTTT. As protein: CASSTRAGGSSPLHF.

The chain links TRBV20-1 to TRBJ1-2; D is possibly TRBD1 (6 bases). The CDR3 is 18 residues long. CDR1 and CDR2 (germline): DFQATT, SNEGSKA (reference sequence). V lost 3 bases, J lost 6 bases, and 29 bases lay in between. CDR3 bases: TGCAGTGCTAGGCAGACACCGGGGGACACTTCCGGGGACGATGGCTACACCTTC. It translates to CSARQTPGDTSGDDGYTF.

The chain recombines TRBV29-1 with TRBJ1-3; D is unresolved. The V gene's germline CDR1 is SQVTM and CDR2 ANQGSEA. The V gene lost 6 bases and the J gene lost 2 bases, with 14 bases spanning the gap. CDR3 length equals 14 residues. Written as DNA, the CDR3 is TGCAGCGTGCAGCCCCGGGGAACTGGAAACACCATATATTTT. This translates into CSVQPRGTGNTIYF.

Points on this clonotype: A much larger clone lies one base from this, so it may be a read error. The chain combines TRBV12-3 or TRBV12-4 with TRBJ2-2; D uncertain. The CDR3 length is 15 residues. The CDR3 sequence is CAGSASQGNTGELFF. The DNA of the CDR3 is TGTGCCGGCAGTGCGTCCCAAGGGAACACCGGGGAGCTGTTTTTT.

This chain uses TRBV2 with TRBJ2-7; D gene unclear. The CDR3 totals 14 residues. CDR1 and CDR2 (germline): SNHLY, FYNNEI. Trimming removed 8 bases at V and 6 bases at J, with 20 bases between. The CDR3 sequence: CASSPVQSLGEQYF. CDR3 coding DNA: TGTGCCAGCTCCCCCGTCCAGTCATTGGGCGAGCAGTACTTC.